This paragraph covers one T cell receptor beta chain sequence. Its target is unknown. The sample is drawn from a study of T cells after yellow fever vaccination. Study-wide context: SMART-Seq v4 Ultra Low Input prepared libraries from low-cell fractions. Whole-study findings and limits: Booster samples showed a return of most primary-vaccination clones (under 98% CD4, about 85% CD8).

V lost 6 bases and J lost 8; bases outside the gene matches: 9. The CDR3 spans 15 residues. TCRdb fed the 5' RACE reads into MiXCR, producing one record per CDR3 protein. The repertoire includes hundreds of thousands of distinct CDR3 sequences, about 12% of them detected once, and under 15% sits in the top ten. The clonotype originates from a man younger than 40 who received the YFV17D yellow fever vaccine. Sequenced here: PBMCs, sampled on the day of the yellow fever booster vaccination. The chain is built from TRBV12-3 or TRBV12-4 and TRBJ1-5; 11 nucleotides line up with TRBD1. For the CDR3, the DNA is TGTGCCAGCAGACCCCCGGACAGGGGGCTGGAGCCCCAGCATTTT. Its protein is CASRPPDRGLEPQHF.